These T cell receptor beta chains were read from a single sample in a study of cytomegalovirus exposure and HLA in healthy donors. Using immunoSEQ multiplex PCR, the repertoire was profiled, and TCRdb retains in-frame clones only, with some absent. The table shows roughly 140,000 clones, with roughly 84% occurring only once. The sequenced sample consisted of PBMCs. The source is a woman younger than 30 in good health and CMV-seronegative. Both conserved end residues are part of each CDR3. Fields, in order: D gene, V gene, clone size, J gene, CDR3 DNA, CDR3 protein. A D gene is named only where the DNA matches it firmly. Size is omitted from some rows. Given values are once, few, many or a class for expanded clones.

.,TRBV28,few,TRBJ2-5,TGTGCCAGCAGTTCGTTCGTTAGAGAGACCCAGTACTTC,CASSSFVRETQYF
TRBD2,TRBV7-2,.,TRBJ2-5,TGTGCCAGCAGCTTCCTTAGCGGGGGATTTGGGGAGACCCAGTACTTC,CASSFLSGGFGETQYF
TRBD2,TRBV19,.,TRBJ2-7,TGTGCCAGTAGTCAAGGACTAGCGGGGGCCCTCTACGAGCAGTACTTC,CASSQGLAGALYEQYF
TRBD2,TRBV9,.,TRBJ2-1,TGTGCCAGCAGCGGATTAGCGGGGGGGCCCTACAATGAGCAGTTCTTC,CASSGLAGGPYNEQFF
.,TRBV11-2,once,TRBJ2-7,TGTGCCAGCAGCTTAGATGCTAGCTATCAGTACTTC,CASSLDASYQYF
TRBD1,TRBV13,.,TRBJ2-2,TGTGCCAGCGATGATAGGGGGCTTACCGGGGAGCTGTTTTTT,CASDDRGLTGELFF
.,TRBV7-2,few,TRBJ1-1,TGTGCCAGCAGCTTAGAGAGCTCGACGGAAGACTATGAAGCTTTCTTT,CASSLESSTEDYEAFF
TRBD1,TRBV19,.,TRBJ2-1,TGTGCCAGCGGGGGACAGGGGATGGTACATGAGCAGTTCTTC,CASGGQGMVHEQFF
.,TRBV5-1,.,TRBJ1-5,TGCGCCAGCAGCTTGATAGGAGGGGACCAGCCCCAGCATTTT,CASSLIGGDQPQHF
TRBD2,TRBV7-8,.,TRBJ2-1,TGTGCCAGCAGCTTCTTAGCGGGAGTCTACAATGAGCAGTTCTTC,CASSFLAGVYNEQFF
TRBD1,TRBV6-5,.,TRBJ2-2,TGTGCCAGCAGTTACCCGGGACAGGGGACCGGGGAGCTGTTTTTT,CASSYPGQGTGELFF
TRBD1,TRBV5-4,few,TRBJ2-7,TGTGCCAGCAGCTTAAAAGGACAGGGGCTTAGCGAGCAGTACTTC,CASSLKGQGLSEQYF
.,TRBV28,.,TRBJ2-7,TGTGCCAGCATGAGGGAGGCCTCCTACGAGCAGTACTTC,CASMREASYEQYF
.,TRBV27,.,TRBJ1-4,TGTGCCAGCAGACCCAACGGAGTAGATAATGAAAAACTGTTTTTT,CASRPNGVDNEKLFF
.,TRBV19,.,TRBJ2-7,TGTGCCAGTAGTATTTATCTGAAGGGGCCCTACGAGCAGTACTTC,CASSIYLKGPYEQYF
.,TRBV5-5,once,TRBJ1-1,TGTGCCAGCAGCTCACAAATTCGTGGTACTGAAGCTTTCTTT,CASSSQIRGTEAFF
.,TRBV28,once,TRBJ2-7,TGTGCCAGCAGCTTGGCTGGGAAAGGAGGCGAGCAGTACTTC,CASSLAGKGGEQYF
.,TRBV7-9,.,TRBJ2-7,TGTGCCGTCCGGCACTCCGGGAAGTACGAGCAGTACTTC,CAVRHSGKYEQYF
.,TRBV11-2,.,TRBJ1-4,TGTGCCAGCAGCTTCCAGGGTGCAACTAATGAAAAACTGTTTTTT,CASSFQGATNEKLFF
TRBD1,TRBV10-3,few,TRBJ1-5,TGTGCCATCAGTGAAACAGGGGATCAGCCCCAGCATTTT,CAISETGDQPQHF
.,TRBV15,.,TRBJ1-2,TGTGCCACCAGCAACCGAGACTATGGCTACACCTTC,CATSNRDYGYTF
TRBD1,TRBV27,.,TRBJ2-3,TGTGCCAGCAGTCCAGAGACAGGGTTAGCAACAGATACGCAGTATTTT,CASSPETGLATDTQYF
.,TRBV9,.,TRBJ1-5,TGTGCCAGCAGCGTAGGCCCAGGGTTGTATCAGCCCCAGCATTTT,CASSVGPGLYQPQHF
.,TRBV19,.,TRBJ1-2,TGTGCCAGCCAGCCCTCGACGGGACTTAACTATGGCTACACCTTC,CASQPSTGLNYGYTF
.,TRBV28,.,TRBJ2-7,TGTGCCAGCAGTCAATTCATCTCCTACGAGCAGTACTTC,CASSQFISYEQYF
.,TRBV5-1,.,TRBJ2-3,TGCGCCAGCAGCTTTCTCAGGGGAGATACGCAGTATTTT,CASSFLRGDTQYF
.,TRBV18,.,TRBJ1-6,TGTGCCAGCTCACCACCGGTCAGGGGTAGTCGTAATTCACCCCTCCACTTT,CASSPPVRGSRNSPLHF
.,TRBV27,.,TRBJ1-4,TGTGCCAGCCGGGCGGGCAACGCGTACGAAAAACTGTTTTTT,CASRAGNAYEKLFF
.,TRBV18,.,TRBJ1-5,TGTGCCAGCTCTTTCACCTATGACTTAGCCGGGCAGCCCCAGCATTTT,CASSFTYDLAGQPQHF
TRBD1,TRBV5-1,once,TRBJ1-2,TGCGCCAGCAGCTCGACCGGGGACAGGGGGCATGGCTACACCTTC,CASSSTGDRGHGYTF
TRBD2,TRBV5-1,.,TRBJ2-7,TGCGCCAGCAGCTCCTCTAGCGGGGGGAGCGAGCAGTACTTC,CASSSSSGGSEQYF
.,TRBV30,.,TRBJ2-7,TGTGCCTGGAGCTCACTGGAGGGAGGAGGGCAGTACTTC,CAWSSLEGGGQYF